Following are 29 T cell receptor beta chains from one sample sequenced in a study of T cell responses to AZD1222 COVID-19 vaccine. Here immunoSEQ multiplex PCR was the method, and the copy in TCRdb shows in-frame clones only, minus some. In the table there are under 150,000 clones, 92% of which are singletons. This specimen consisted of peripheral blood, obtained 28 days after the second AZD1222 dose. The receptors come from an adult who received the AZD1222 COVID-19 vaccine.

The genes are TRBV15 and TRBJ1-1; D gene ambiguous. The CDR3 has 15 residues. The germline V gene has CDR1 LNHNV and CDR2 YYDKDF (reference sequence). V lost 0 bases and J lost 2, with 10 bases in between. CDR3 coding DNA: TGTGCCACCAGCAGAGAAAGTGTGTTAAACACTGAAGCTTTCTTT. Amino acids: CATSRESVLNTEAFF.

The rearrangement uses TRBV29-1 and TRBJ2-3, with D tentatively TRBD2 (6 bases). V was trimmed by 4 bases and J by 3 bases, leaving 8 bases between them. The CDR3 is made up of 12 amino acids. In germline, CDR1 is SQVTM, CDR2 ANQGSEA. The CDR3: CSVAGGTDTQYF. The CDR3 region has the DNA TGCAGCGTTGCCGGGGGTACAGATACGCAGTATTTT.

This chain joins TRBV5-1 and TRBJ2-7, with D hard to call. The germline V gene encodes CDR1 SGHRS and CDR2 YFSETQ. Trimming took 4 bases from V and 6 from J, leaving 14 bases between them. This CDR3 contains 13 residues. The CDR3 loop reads CASSGTGLREQYF. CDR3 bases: TGCGCCAGCAGCGGTACTGGCCTCCGCGAGCAGTACTTC.

CDR3 loop: CAISQGGTYNEQFF. The CDR3 DNA is TGTGCCATCAGCCAAGGGGGGACCTACAATGAGCAGTTCTTC. The genes are TRBV10-3 and TRBJ2-1, with D tentatively TRBD1 or TRBD2 (6 bases each). Germline CDR1 reads ENHRY; CDR2 reads SYGVKD. The CDR3 runs 14 residues. V was cut by 6 bases and J by 2 bases, with 11 bases left in between.

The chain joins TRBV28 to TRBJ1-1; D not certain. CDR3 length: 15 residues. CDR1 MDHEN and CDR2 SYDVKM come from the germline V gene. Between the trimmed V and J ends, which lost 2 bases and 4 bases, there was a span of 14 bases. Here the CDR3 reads CASSLPGGPITEAFF. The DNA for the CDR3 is TGTGCCAGCAGTTTACCCGGCGGACCGATCACTGAAGCTTTCTTT.

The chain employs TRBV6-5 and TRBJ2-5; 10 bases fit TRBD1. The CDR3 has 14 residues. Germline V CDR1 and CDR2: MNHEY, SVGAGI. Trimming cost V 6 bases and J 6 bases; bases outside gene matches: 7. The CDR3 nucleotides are TGTGCCAGCAGAAGACAGGGGGCCAAAAAGACCCAGTACTTC. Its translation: CASRRQGAKKTQYF.

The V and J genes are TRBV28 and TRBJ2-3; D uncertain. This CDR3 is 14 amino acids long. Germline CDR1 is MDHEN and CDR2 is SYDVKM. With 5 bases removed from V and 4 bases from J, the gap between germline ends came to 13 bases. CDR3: CASSAFPGSDTQYF. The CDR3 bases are TGTGCCAGCAGTGCCTTCCCCGGGTCAGATACGCAGTATTTT.

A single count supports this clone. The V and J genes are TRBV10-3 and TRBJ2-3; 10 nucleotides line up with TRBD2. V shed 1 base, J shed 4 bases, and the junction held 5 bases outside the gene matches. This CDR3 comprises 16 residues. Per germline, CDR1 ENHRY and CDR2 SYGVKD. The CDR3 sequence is CAISELSSGGADTQYF. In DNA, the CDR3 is TGTGCCATCAGTGAGTTGTCTAGCGGGGGCGCAGATACGCAGTATTTT.

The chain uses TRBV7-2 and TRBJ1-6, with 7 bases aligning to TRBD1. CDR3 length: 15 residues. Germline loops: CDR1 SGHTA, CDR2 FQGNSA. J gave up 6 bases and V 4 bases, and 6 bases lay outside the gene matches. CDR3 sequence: CASSSLAGGNSPLHF. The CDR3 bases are TGTGCCAGCAGCTCTCTTGCAGGGGGTAATTCACCCCTCCACTTT. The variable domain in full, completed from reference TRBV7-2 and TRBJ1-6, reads GAGVSQSPSNKVTEKGKDVELRCDPISGHTALYWYRQSLGQGLEFLIYFQGNSAPDKSGLPSDRFSAERTGGSVSTLTIQRTQQEDSAVYLCASSSLAGGNSPLHFGNGTRLTVT.

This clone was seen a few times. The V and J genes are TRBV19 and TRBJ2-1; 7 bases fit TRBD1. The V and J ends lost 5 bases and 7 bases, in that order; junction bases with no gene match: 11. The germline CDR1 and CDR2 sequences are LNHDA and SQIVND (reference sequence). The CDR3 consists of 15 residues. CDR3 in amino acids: CASSQGRGNGNEQFF. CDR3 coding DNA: TGTGCCAGTAGTCAGGGCAGGGGGAACGGGAATGAGCAGTTCTTC.

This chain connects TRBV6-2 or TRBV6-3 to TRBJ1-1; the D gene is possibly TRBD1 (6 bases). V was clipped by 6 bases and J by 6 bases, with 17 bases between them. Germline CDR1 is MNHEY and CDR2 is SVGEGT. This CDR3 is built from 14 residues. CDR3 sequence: CASSFTQGGAEAFF. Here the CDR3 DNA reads TGTGCCAGCAGCTTCACACAGGGAGGAGCTGAAGCTTTCTTT.

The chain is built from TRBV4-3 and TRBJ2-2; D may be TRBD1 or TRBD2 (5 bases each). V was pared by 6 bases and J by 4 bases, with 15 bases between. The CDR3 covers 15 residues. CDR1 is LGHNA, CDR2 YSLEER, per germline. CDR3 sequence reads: CASRQDGAGTGELFF. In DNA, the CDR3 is TGCGCCAGCAGGCAGGACGGGGCGGGCACCGGGGAGCTGTTTTTT.

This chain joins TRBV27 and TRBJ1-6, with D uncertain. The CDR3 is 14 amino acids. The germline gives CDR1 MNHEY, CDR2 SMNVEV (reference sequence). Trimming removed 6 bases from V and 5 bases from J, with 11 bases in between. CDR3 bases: TGTGCCAGCAGCTCGGGCGTTCATAATTCACCCCTCCACTTT. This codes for CASSSGVHNSPLHF.

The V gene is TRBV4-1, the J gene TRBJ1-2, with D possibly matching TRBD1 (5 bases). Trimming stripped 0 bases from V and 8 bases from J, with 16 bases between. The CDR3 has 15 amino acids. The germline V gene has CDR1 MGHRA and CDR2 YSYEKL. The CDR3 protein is CASSQDKMFRGGYTF. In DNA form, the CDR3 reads TGCGCCAGCAGCCAAGATAAGATGTTTAGGGGCGGCTACACCTTC.

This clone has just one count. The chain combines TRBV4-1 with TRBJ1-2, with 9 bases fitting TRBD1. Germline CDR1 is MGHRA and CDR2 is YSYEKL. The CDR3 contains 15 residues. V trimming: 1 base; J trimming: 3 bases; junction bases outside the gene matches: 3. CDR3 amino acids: CASSQGDRVDYGYTF. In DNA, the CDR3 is TGCGCCAGCAGCCAAGGGGACAGGGTTGACTATGGCTACACCTTC.

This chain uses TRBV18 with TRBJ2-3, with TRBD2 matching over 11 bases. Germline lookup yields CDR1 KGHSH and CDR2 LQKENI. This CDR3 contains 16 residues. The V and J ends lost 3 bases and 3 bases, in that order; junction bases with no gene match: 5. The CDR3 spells CASSPFSGGVTDTQYF. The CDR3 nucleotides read TGTGCCAGCTCACCCTTTAGCGGGGGGGTAACAGATACGCAGTATTTT. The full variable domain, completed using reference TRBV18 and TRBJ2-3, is NAGVMQNPRHLVRRRGQEARLRCSPMKGHSHVYWYRQLPEEGLKFMVYLQKENIIDESGMPKERFSAEFPKEGPSILRIQQVVRGDSAAYFCASSPFSGGVTDTQYFGPGTRLTVL.

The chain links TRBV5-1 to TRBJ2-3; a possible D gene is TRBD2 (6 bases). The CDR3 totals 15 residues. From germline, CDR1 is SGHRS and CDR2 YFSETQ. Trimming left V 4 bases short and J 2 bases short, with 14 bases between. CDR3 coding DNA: TGCGCCAGCAGCCGGGACTCCTATACCACAGATACGCAGTATTTT. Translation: CASSRDSYTTDTQYF.

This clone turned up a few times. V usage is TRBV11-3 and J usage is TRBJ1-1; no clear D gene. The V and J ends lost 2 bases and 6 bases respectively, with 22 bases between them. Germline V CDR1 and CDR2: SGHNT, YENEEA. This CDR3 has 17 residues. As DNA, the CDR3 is TGTGCCAGCAGCTTACGGGGATTTAAGCGTTGGGTACCTGAAGCTTTCTTT. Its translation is CASSLRGFKRWVPEAFF.

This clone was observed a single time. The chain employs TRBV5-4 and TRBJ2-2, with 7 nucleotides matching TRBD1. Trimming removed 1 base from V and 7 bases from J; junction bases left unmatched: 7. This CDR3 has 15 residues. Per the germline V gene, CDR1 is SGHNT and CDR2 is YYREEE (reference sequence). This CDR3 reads CASSLYRGDGGELFF. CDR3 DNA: TGTGCCAGCAGCTTGTACAGGGGAGACGGCGGGGAGCTGTTTTTT.

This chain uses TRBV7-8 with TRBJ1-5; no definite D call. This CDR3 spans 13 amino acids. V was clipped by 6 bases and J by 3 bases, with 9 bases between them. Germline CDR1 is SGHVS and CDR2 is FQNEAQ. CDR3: CASSFSFNQPQHF. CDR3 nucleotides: TGTGCCAGCAGTTTCTCTTTCAATCAGCCCCAGCATTTT.

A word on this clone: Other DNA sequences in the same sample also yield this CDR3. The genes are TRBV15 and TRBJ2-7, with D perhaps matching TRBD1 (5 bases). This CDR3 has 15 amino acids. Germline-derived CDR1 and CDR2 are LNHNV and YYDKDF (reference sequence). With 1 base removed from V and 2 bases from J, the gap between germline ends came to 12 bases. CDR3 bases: TGTGCCACCAGCAGAGGTGGGCAGGGCGCCTACGAGCAGTACTTC. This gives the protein CATSRGGQGAYEQYF.

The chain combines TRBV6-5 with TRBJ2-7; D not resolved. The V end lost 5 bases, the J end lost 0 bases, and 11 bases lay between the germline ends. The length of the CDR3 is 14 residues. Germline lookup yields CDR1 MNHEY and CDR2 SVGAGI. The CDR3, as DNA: TGTGCCAGCAGTCCGACATATTCCTCCTACGAGCAGTACTTC. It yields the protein CASSPTYSSYEQYF.

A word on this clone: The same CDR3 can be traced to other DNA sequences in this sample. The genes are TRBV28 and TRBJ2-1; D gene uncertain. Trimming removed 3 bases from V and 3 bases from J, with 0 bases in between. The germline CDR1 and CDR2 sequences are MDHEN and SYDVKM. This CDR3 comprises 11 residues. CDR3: CASSFYNEQFF. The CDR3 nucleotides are TGTGCCAGCAGTTTCTACAATGAGCAGTTCTTC.

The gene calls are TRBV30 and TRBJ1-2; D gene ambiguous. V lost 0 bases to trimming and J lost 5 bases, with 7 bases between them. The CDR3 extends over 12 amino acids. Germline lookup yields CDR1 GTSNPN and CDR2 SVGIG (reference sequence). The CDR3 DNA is TGTGCCTGGAGTGTAGGAAAATATGGCTACACCTTC. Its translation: CAWSVGKYGYTF.

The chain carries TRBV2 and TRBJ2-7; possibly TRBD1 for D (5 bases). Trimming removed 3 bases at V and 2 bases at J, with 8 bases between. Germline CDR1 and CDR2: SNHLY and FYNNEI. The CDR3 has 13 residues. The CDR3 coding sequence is TGTGCCAGCAGTGAGGGGCTCCCCTACGAGCAGTACTTC. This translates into CASSEGLPYEQYF. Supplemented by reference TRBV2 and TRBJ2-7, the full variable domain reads EPEVTQTPSHQVTQMGQEVILRCVPISNHLYFYWYRQILGQKVEFLVSFYNNEISEKSEIFDDQFSVERPDGSNFTLKIRSTKLEDSAMYFCASSEGLPYEQYFGPGTRLTVT.

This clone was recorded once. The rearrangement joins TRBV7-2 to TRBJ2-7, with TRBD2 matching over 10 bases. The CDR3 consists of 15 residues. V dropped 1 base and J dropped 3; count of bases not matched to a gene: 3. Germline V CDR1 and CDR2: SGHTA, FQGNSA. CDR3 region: CASSLVAGGVYEQYF. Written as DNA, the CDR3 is TGTGCCAGCAGCTTAGTAGCGGGAGGAGTCTACGAGCAGTACTTC.

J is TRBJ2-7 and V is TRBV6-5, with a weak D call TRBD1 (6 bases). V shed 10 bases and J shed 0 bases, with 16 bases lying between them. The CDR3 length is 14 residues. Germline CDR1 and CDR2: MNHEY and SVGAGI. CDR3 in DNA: TGTGCCACTCACAGGGCGGGCAGCTCCTACGAGCAGTACTTC. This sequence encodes CATHRAGSSYEQYF.

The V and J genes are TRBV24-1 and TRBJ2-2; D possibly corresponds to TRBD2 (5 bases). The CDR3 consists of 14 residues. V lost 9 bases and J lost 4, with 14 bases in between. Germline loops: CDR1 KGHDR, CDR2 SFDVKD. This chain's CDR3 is CATQVRDGTGELFF. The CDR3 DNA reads TGTGCCACCCAAGTACGGGATGGCACCGGGGAGCTGTTTTTT.

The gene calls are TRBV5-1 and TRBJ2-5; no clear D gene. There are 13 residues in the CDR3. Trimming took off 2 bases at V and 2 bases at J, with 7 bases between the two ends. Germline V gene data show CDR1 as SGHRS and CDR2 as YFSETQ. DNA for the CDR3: TGCGCCAGCAGCTTCACTTCTCAAGAGACCCAGTACTTC. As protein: CASSFTSQETQYF.